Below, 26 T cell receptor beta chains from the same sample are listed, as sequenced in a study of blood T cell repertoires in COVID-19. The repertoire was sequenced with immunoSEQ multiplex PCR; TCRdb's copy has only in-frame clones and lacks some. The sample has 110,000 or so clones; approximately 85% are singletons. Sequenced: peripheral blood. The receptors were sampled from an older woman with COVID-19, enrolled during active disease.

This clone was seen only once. The CDR3 protein is CSVDEGIYGYTF. The CDR3 DNA sequence: TGCAGCGTTGATGAGGGAATCTATGGCTACACCTTC. The V call is TRBV29-1, the J call TRBJ1-2; D unresolved. This CDR3 is 12 amino acids long. The germline CDR1 and CDR2 sequences are SQVTM and ANQGSEA. V shed 3 bases and J shed 4 bases, with 9 bases lying between them.

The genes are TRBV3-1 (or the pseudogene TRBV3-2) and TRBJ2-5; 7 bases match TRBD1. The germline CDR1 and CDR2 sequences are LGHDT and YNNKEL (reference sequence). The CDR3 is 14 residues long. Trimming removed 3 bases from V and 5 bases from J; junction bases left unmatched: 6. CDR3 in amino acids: CASSHEQGRETQYF. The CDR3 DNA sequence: TGTGCCAGCAGCCATGAACAGGGGCGGGAGACCCAGTACTTC.

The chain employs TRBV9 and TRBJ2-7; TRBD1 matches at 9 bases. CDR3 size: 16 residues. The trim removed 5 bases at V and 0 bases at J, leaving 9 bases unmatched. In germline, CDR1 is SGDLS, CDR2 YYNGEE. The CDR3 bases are TGTGCCAGCAGTTCCCCGACAGGGGGTATCTCCTACGAGCAGTACTTC. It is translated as CASSSPTGGISYEQYF. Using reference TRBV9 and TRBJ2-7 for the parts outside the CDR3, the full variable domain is DSGVTQTPKHLITATGQRVTLRCSPRSGDLSVYWYQQSLDQGLQFLIQYYNGEERAKGNILERFSAQQFPDLHSELNLSSLELGDSALYFCASSSPTGGISYEQYFGPGTRLTVT.

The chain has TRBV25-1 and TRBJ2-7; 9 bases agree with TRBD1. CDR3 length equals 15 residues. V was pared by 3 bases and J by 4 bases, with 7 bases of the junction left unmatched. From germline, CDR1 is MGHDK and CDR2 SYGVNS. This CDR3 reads CASSDLGQGFYEQYF. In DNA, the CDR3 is TGTGCCAGCAGTGACTTGGGACAGGGATTTTACGAGCAGTACTTC.

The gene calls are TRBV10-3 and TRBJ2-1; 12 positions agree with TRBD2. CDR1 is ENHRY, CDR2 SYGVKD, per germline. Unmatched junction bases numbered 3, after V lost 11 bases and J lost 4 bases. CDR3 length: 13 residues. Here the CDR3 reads CAVGTSGYNEQFF. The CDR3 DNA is TGTGCCGTCGGGACTAGCGGGTACAATGAGCAGTTCTTC.

DNA for the CDR3: TGTGCCAGCAGTTTATCCGGGAGCGAAAAACTGTTTTTT. Translated, it gives CASSLSGSEKLFF. The V and J genes are TRBV28 and TRBJ1-4; D ambiguous. Germline assignment: CDR1 MDHEN and CDR2 SYDVKM. The CDR3 consists of 13 residues. Trimming left V 1 base short and J 8 bases short, with 8 bases between. Supplemented by reference TRBV28 and TRBJ1-4, the full variable domain reads DVKVTQSSRYLVKRTGEKVFLECVQDMDHENMFWYRQDPGLGLRLIYFSYDVKMKEKGDIPEGYSVSREKKERFSLILESASTNQTSMYLCASSLSGSEKLFFGSGTQLSVL.

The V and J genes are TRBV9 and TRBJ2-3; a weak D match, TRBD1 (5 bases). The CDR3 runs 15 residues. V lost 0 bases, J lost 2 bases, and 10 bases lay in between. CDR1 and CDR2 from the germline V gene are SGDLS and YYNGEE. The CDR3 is CASSVEGNPTDTQYF. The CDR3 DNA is TGTGCCAGCAGCGTAGAGGGGAACCCCACAGATACGCAGTATTTT.

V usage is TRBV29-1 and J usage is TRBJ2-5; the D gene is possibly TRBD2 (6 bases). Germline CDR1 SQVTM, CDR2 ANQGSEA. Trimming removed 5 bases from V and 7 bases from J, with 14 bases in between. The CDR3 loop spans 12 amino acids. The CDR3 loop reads CSVLLASGTQYF. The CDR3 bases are TGCAGCGTTCTTCTAGCGAGTGGGACCCAGTACTTC.

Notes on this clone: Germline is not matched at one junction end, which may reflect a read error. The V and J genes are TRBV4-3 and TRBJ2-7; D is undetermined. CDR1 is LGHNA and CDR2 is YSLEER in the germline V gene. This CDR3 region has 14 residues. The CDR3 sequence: CASSQGLHIFEQYF. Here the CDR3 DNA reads TGCGCCAGCAGTCAAGGGCTCCACATCTTCGAGCAGTACTTC.

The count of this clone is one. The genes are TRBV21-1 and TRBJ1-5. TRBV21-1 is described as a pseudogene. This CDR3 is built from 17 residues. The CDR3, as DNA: TGTGCCAGCAGCAAAGAGGGGAGGTGGAGGTTGGATCAGCCCCAGCATTTT. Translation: CASSKEGRWRLDQPQHF.

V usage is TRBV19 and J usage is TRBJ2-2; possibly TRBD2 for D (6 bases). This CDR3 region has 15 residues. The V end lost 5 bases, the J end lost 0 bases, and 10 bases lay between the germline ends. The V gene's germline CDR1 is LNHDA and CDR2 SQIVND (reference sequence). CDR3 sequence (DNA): TGTGCCAGTAGTGGAGGAGGGGCGAACACCGGGGAGCTGTTTTTT. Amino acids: CASSGGGANTGELFF. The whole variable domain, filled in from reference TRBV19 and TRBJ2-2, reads DGGITQSPKYLFRKEGQNVTLSCEQNLNHDAMYWYRQDPGQGLRLIYYSQIVNDFQKGDIAEGYSVSREKKESFPLTVTSAQKNPTAFYLCASSGGGANTGELFFGEGSRLTVL.

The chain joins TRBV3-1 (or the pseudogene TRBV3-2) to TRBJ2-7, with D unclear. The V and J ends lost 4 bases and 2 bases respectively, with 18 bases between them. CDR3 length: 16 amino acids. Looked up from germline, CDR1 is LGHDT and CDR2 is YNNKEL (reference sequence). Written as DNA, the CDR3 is TGTGCCAGCAGCCGAGGCCAACTACCCCAACCCTACGAGCAGTACTTC. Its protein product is CASSRGQLPQPYEQYF.

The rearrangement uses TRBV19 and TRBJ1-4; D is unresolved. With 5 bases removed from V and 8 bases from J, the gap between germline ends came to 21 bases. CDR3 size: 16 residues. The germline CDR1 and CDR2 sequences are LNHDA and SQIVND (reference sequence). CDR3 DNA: TGTGCCAGTAGTCAACCCCGGAACTACGAAGAGGAAAAACTGTTTTTT. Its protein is CASSQPRNYEEEKLFF.

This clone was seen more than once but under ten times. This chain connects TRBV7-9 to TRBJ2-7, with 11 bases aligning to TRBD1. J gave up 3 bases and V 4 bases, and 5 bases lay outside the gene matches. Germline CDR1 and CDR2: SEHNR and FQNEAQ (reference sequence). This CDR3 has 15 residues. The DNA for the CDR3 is TGTGCCAGCAGCTCCCCGGGACAGGGGGACTACGAGCAGTACTTC. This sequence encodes CASSSPGQGDYEQYF. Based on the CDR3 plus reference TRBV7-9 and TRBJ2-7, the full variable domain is DTGVSQNPRHKITKRGQNVTFRCDPISEHNRLYWYRQTLGQGPEFLTYFQNEAQLEKSRLLSDRFSAERPKGSFSTLEIQRTEQGDSAMYLCASSSPGQGDYEQYFGPGTRLTVT.

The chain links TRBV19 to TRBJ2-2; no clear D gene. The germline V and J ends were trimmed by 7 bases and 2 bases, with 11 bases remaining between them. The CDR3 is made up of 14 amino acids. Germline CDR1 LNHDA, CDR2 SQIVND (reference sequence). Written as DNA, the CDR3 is TGTGCCAGTACCCGAGGCATTAACACCGGGGAGCTGTTTTTT. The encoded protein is CASTRGINTGELFF. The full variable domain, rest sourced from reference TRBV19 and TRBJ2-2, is DGGITQSPKYLFRKEGQNVTLSCEQNLNHDAMYWYRQDPGQGLRLIYYSQIVNDFQKGDIAEGYSVSREKKESFPLTVTSAQKNPTAFYLCASTRGINTGELFFGEGSRLTVL.

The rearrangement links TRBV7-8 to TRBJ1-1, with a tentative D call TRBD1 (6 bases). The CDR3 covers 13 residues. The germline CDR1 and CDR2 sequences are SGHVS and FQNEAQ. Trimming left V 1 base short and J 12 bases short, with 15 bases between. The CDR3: CASSLVGTLYTFF. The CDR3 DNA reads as TGTGCCAGCAGCTTAGTCGGGACACTTTATACTTTCTTT. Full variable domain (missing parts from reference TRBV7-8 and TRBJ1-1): GAGVSQSPRYKVAKRGQDVALRCDPISGHVSLFWYQQALGQGPEFLTYFQNEAQLDKSGLPSDRFFAERPEGSVSTLKIQRTQQEDSAVYLCASSLVGTLYTFFGQGTRLTVV.

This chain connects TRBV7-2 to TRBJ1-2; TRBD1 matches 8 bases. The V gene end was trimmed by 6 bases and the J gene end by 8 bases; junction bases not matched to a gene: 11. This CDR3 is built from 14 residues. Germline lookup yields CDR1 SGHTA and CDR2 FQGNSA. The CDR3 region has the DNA TGTGCCAGCAGACCAGGGGGCGCGCCCCACGGCTACACCTTC. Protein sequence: CASRPGGAPHGYTF.

The CDR3 bases are TGTGCCAGCAGCCCTCTACCCGCGAACACCGGGGAGCTGTTTTTT. Protein: CASSPLPANTGELFF. The rearrangement uses TRBV7-2 and TRBJ2-2; D is undetermined. V gave up 5 bases and J gave up 0 bases, with 10 bases separating them. CDR3 length equals 15 residues. CDR1 and CDR2 (germline): SGHTA, FQGNSA.

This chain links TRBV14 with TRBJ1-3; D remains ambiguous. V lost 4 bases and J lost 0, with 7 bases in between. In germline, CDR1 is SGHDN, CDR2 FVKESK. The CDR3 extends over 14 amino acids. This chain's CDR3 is CASSRAASGNTIYF. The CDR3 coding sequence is TGTGCCAGCAGCCGCGCTGCCTCTGGAAACACCATATATTTT.

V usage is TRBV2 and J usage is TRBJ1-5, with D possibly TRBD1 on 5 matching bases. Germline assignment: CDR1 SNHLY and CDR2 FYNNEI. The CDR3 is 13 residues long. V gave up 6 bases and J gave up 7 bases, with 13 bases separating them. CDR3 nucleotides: TGTGCCAGCAGAGATGACAGAACGCAGCCCCAGCATTTT. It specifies CASRDDRTQPQHF. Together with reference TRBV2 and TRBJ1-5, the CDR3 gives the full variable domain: EPEVTQTPSHQVTQMGQEVILRCVPISNHLYFYWYRQILGQKVEFLVSFYNNEISEKSEIFDDQFSVERPDGSNFTLKIRSTKLEDSAMYFCASRDDRTQPQHFGDGTRLSIL.

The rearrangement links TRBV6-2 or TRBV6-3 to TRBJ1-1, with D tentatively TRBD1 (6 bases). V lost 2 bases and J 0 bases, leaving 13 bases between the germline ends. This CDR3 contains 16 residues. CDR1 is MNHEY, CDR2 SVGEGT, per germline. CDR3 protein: CASSYRKTGLNTEAFF. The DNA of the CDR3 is TGTGCCAGCAGTTACCGAAAGACAGGTTTGAACACTGAAGCTTTCTTT.

The CDR3 DNA follows: TGTGCCACCAGCAGAGGCCGGAGTACTGGGGCAGACTACTTC. This translates into CATSRGRSTGADYF. The chain links TRBV15 to TRBJ2-7; TRBD1 is a possible D gene (5 bases). CDR1 and CDR2 from the germline V gene are LNHNV and YYDKDF (reference sequence). The V and J ends lost 1 base and 13 bases respectively, with 20 bases between them. The CDR3 sequence is 14 residues long. Full variable domain (outside the CDR3, taken from reference TRBV15 and TRBJ2-7): DAMVIQNPRYQVTQFGKPVTLSCSQTLNHNVMYWYQQKSSQAPKLLFHYYDKDFNNEADTPDNFQSRRPNTSFCFLDIRSPGLGDTAMYLCATSRGRSTGADYFGPGTRLTVT.

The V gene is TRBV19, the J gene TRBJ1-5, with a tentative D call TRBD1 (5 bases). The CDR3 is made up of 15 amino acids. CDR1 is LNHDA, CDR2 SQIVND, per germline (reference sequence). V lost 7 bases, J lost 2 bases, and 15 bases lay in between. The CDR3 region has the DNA TGTGCCAGTACACGACAGACGGGTGGCAATCAGCCCCAGCATTTT. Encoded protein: CASTRQTGGNQPQHF.

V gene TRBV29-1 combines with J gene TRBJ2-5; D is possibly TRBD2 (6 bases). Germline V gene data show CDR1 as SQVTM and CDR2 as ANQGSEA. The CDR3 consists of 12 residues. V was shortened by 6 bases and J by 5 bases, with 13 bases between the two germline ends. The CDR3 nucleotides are TGCAGCGTAGGGCAGGGAGGTGAGACCCAGTACTTC. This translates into CSVGQGGETQYF.

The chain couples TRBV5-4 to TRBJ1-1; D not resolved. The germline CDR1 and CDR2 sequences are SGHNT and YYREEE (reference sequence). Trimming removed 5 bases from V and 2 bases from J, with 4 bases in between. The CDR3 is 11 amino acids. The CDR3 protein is CASRLNTEAFF. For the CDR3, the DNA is TGTGCCAGCAGACTAAACACTGAAGCTTTCTTT.

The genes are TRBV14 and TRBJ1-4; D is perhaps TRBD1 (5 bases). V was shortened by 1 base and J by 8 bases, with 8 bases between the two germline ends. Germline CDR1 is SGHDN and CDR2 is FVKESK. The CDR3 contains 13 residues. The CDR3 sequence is CASSQGGEEKLFF. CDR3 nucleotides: TGTGCCAGCAGCCAAGGGGGCGAAGAAAAACTGTTTTTT.